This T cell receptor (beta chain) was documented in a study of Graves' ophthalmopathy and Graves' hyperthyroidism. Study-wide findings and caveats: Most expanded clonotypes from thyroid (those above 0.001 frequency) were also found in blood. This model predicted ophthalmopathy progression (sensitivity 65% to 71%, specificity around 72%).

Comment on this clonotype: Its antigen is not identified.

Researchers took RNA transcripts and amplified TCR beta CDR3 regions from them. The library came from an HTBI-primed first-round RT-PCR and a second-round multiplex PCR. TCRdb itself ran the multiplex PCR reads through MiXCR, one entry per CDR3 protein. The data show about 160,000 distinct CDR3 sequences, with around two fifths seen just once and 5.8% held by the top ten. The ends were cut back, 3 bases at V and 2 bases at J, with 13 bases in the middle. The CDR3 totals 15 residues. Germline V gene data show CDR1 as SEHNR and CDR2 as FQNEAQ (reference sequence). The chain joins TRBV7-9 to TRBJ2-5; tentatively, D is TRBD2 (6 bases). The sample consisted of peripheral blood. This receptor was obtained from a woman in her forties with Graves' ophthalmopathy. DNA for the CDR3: TGTGCCAGCAGCTTCCCCCGGACTACTCAAGAGACCCAGTACTTC. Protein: CASSFPRTTQETQYF.